What follows are 20 T cell receptor beta chains derived from one specimen sequenced in a study of graft-versus-host responses after intestinal transplantation. Produced via immunoSEQ multiplex PCR; TCRdb's table is partial and in-frame only. The profile shows approximately 79,000 clones, around 83% of them singletons. For these TCRs, the target antigens are not known. Sample: unstimulated CD4+ T cells sorted from spleen or lymph node cells, taken before intestinal transplant. The receptors shown here come from a human donor who received an intestinal transplant.

V gene TRBV6-1 combines with J gene TRBJ2-7, with 11 bases lining up with TRBD1. Germline V gives CDR1 MNHNS, CDR2 SASEGT. The junction had 9 bases not matched to a gene; V was cut back by 7 bases and J by 7 bases. The CDR3 is made up of 14 amino acids. This CDR3 reads CASIWTGGSEEQYF. The CDR3 nucleotides are TGTGCCAGCATTTGGACAGGGGGCTCTGAGGAGCAGTACTTC.

The chain carries TRBV7-9 and TRBJ2-3, with TRBD1 matching over 11 bases. The CDR3 has 16 residues. Trimming cost V 3 bases and J 2 bases; bases outside gene matches: 4. Germline loops: CDR1 SEHNR, CDR2 FQNEAQ (reference sequence). CDR3 DNA sequence: TGTGCCAGCAGCTTCCCGGACAGGGGGCACACAGATACGCAGTATTTT. Translating it yields CASSFPDRGHTDTQYF.

This chain connects TRBV19 to TRBJ2-7; D is unresolved. V lost 4 bases to trimming and J lost 7 bases, with 11 bases between them. CDR1 LNHDA and CDR2 SQIVND come from the germline V gene (reference sequence). The CDR3 totals 12 residues. The CDR3 protein is CASSRSGREQYF. In DNA, the CDR3 is TGTGCCAGTAGTAGGTCAGGTAGGGAGCAGTACTTC.

This chain joins TRBV18 and TRBJ2-7; maybe TRBD1 (5 bases). V shed 3 bases and J shed 1 base, with 10 bases lying between them. Germline CDR1 and CDR2: KGHSH and LQKENI. The CDR3 loop spans 14 amino acids. The CDR3 sequence: CASSPSRQSYEQYF. The CDR3 coding sequence is TGTGCCAGCTCACCTTCAAGACAGTCCTACGAGCAGTACTTC.

The table lists this clone with a few counts. The chain employs TRBV10-1 and TRBJ1-6, with D possibly being TRBD1 (5 bases). Trimming removed 7 bases at V and 6 bases at J, with 13 bases between. The CDR3 is 14 amino acids. CDR1 WNHNN and CDR2 SYGVQD come from the germline V gene (reference sequence). Here the CDR3 reads CASTAGQGNSPLHF. The CDR3 DNA reads TGCGCCAGCACCGCAGGGCAGGGTAATTCACCCCTCCACTTT.

The J gene is TRBJ1-5, the V gene TRBV28; D call uncertain. The CDR3 is 17 amino acids. Germline V CDR1 and CDR2: MDHEN, SYDVKM. V dropped 5 bases and J dropped 0 bases, with 17 bases sitting between them. CDR3 loop: CASSQRGPEYSNQPQHF. DNA for the CDR3: TGTGCCAGCAGTCAACGAGGCCCGGAATATAGCAATCAGCCCCAGCATTTT.

The genes are TRBV19 and TRBJ2-7; the D gene is possibly TRBD2 (5 bases). CDR1 LNHDA and CDR2 SQIVND come from the germline V gene (reference sequence). The V gene lost 6 bases and the J gene lost 0 bases, with 15 bases spanning the gap. The length of the CDR3 is 15 residues. CDR3 in DNA: TGTGCCAGTAGGGGAAGCGGAGCTAGCTCCTACGAGCAGTACTTC. Its protein is CASRGSGASSYEQYF.

The J gene is TRBJ1-4, the V gene TRBV7-9; D gene uncertain. The CDR3 runs 16 residues. Germline lookup yields CDR1 SEHNR and CDR2 FQNEAQ (reference sequence). Trimming stripped 3 bases from V and 0 bases from J, with 11 bases between. CDR3 sequence (DNA): TGTGCCAGCAGCTTCAAAGCCCGATCAACTAATGAAAAACTGTTTTTT. Residues: CASSFKARSTNEKLFF.

V is TRBV7-9 and J is TRBJ2-6; D is unclear. This CDR3 region has 13 residues. Germline V lookup: CDR1 SEHNR, CDR2 FQNEAQ (reference sequence). The V end was cut by 5 bases, the J end by 3 bases, with 5 bases between. The CDR3 loop reads CASSPVGANVLTF. The CDR3 DNA is TGTGCCAGCAGCCCGGTTGGGGCCAACGTCCTGACTTTC.

The chain employs TRBV28 and TRBJ1-5; D remains unclear. The germline V and J ends were trimmed by 2 bases and 7 bases, with 6 bases remaining between them. The CDR3 has 12 amino acids. The germline gives CDR1 MDHEN, CDR2 SYDVKM. CDR3 sequence reads: CASSLVRQPQHF. As DNA, the CDR3 is TGTGCCAGCAGTTTAGTACGGCAGCCCCAGCATTTT.

The chain combines TRBV27 with TRBJ1-5, with 9 bases lining up with TRBD1. V shed 7 bases and J 1 base; nucleotides not matched to a gene: 20. Germline V CDR1 and CDR2: MNHEY, SMNVEV (reference sequence). The CDR3 length is 20 residues. CDR3 in amino acids: CASTLLSRDRVLESNQPQHF. DNA of the CDR3: TGTGCCAGCACCCTATTAAGCCGGGACAGGGTGTTGGAGAGCAATCAGCCCCAGCATTTT.

The V and J genes are TRBV30 and TRBJ1-4; a weak D match, TRBD1 (6 bases). This CDR3 spans 12 amino acids. Trimming left V 4 bases short and J 8 bases short, with 11 bases between. Germline V gene lookup returns CDR1 GTSNPN and CDR2 SVGIG (reference sequence). The CDR3: CAWNREGEKLFF. The DNA for the CDR3 is TGTGCCTGGAACAGGGAGGGGGAAAAACTGTTTTTT.

J is TRBJ2-7 and V is TRBV7-2; weak D call: TRBD2 (7 bases). The V gene's germline CDR1 is SGHTA and CDR2 FQGNSA. V dropped 2 bases and J dropped 2 bases, with 10 bases sitting between them. The CDR3 runs to 14 residues. The CDR3 is CASSLYGGPYEQYF. In nucleotides, the CDR3 is TGTGCCAGCAGCTTATACGGGGGGCCCTACGAGCAGTACTTC.

The table lists this clone with a few counts. V is TRBV4-2 and J is TRBJ1-5; TRBD1 matches at 10 bases. With V trimmed by 0 bases and J by 4 bases, 9 bases remained unmatched. The CDR3 contains 18 residues. From germline, CDR1 is LGHNA and CDR2 YNFKEQ. Written as DNA, the CDR3 is TGTGCCAGCAGCCAAGATCTAGACAGGGGGCTGGGGAATCAGCCCCAGCATTTT. The encoded protein is CASSQDLDRGLGNQPQHF.

This chain uses TRBV10-2 with TRBJ2-7, with D possibly matching TRBD2 (5 bases). There are 15 residues in the CDR3. The V and J ends lost 6 bases and 2 bases respectively, with 17 bases between them. CDR1 and CDR2 from the germline V gene are WSHSY and SAAADI. The CDR3 loop reads CASSKGLAYTYEQYF. CDR3 in DNA: TGCGCCAGCAGCAAGGGTCTAGCCTATACCTACGAGCAGTACTTC.

The chain is built from TRBV5-4 and TRBJ1-2; 8 nucleotides match TRBD1. This CDR3 comprises 13 residues. Germline CDR1 SGHNT, CDR2 YYREEE (reference sequence). Trimming removed 7 bases from V and 8 bases from J; junction bases left unmatched: 10. CDR3 sequence (DNA): TGTGCCAGCGAAGGACAGGGAAAGAAGGGCTACACCTTC. Encoded protein: CASEGQGKKGYTF.

The chain recombines TRBV9 with TRBJ2-5; 7 nucleotides align to TRBD1. In germline, CDR1 is SGDLS, CDR2 YYNGEE. CDR3 length: 15 residues. Unmatched junction bases numbered 6, after V lost 3 bases and J lost 1 base. In DNA, the CDR3 is TGTGCCAGCAGCGCCCACCGGACAGGCCAAGAGACCCAGTACTTC. Its protein product is CASSAHRTGQETQYF.

V and J are TRBV7-2 and TRBJ2-5; the match to TRBD1 covers 11 bases. Trimming took 4 bases from V and 5 from J; bases not matched to a gene: 6. The germline V gene encodes CDR1 SGHTA and CDR2 FQGNSA. The CDR3 consists of 15 residues. The CDR3 loop is CASSSGQGGVETQYF. The CDR3 DNA is TGTGCCAGCAGCTCGGGACAGGGGGGCGTTGAGACCCAGTACTTC.

This clone was detected a few times. The chain employs TRBV28 and TRBJ2-1; maybe TRBD2 (7 bases). Trimming took 8 bases from V and 0 from J, leaving 17 bases between them. This CDR3 contains 16 residues. Germline CDR1 MDHEN, CDR2 SYDVKM. CDR3 in DNA: TGTGCCAGCCCCCCTTCGGGGGGCTCCTCCTACAATGAGCAGTTCTTC. This codes for CASPPSGGSSYNEQFF. The full variable domain, with the rest looked up from reference TRBV28 and TRBJ2-1, is DVKVTQSSRYLVKRTGEKVFLECVQDMDHENMFWYRQDPGLGLRLIYFSYDVKMKEKGDIPEGYSVSREKKERFSLILESASTNQTSMYLCASPPSGGSSYNEQFFGPGTRLTVL.

Remarks on this clone: The sample carries other DNA sequences with the same CDR3. J is TRBJ1-4 and V is TRBV2; TRBD1 agrees at 7 bases. After removal of 6 bases from V and 1 base from J, the junction contained 5 bases not matched to a gene. The CDR3 consists of 15 residues. Germline CDR1 SNHLY, CDR2 FYNNEI. The CDR3 region is CASSRTGGTNEKLFF. CDR3 nucleotide sequence: TGTGCCAGCAGCCGGACAGGCGGAACTAATGAAAAACTGTTTTTT.